This TCR beta chain is from a study of CD8 T cells in Susac syndrome. With respect to this clonotype: Its antigen is as yet unknown.

CD8+ and CD4+ blood T cells underwent TCR beta sequencing. TEMRA cells were enriched by FACS, and CD4+ and CD8+ T cells were negatively isolated. The V gene end was trimmed by 4 bases and the J gene end by 3 bases; junction bases not matched to a gene: 3. CDR1 and CDR2 (germline): LGHDT, YNNKEL (reference sequence). This CDR3 region has 16 residues. Findings and limits, study-wide: Only a relatively small number of individuals were included in the TCR sequencing and HLA analysis.

It was with random hexamers that roughly 0.45 to 1 ug RNA was reverse transcribed. immunoSEQ multiplex PCR amplified TCR beta CDR3 across 54 Vbeta, 13 Jbeta. Each CDR3 protein is one row after TCRdb ran MiXCR on the immunoSEQ multiplex PCR reads. The sample contains 170,000 or so distinct CDR3 sequences, about 95% of which appear only once. The chain recombines TRBV3-1 with TRBJ2-5; 15 bases line up with TRBD2. The clonotype was recovered from a human donor with multiple sclerosis. The sample taken for sequencing was CD8+ T cells from PBMCs. Here the CDR3 DNA reads TGTGCCAGCAGCCGAGGACTAGCGGGGGGGGAAGAGACCCAGTACTTC. Translated, it gives CASSRGLAGGEETQYF.